This T cell receptor beta chain was recorded in a study of beta chain features in type 1 diabetes. Every isolated RNA sample was fully reverse transcribed, so sequencing captured expressed TCRB transcripts. Produced via immunoSEQ multiplex PCR; TCRdb's table is partial and in-frame only. The sample lists over 100,000 clones, around 17% seen once, with around 2.5% in the top ten. This clone has only a few counts. Its antigen is as yet unknown. The CDR3 has 13 amino acids. Germline values: CDR1 SGHNT, CDR2 YYREEE (reference sequence). Between the trimmed V and J ends, which lost 2 bases and 5 bases, there was a span of 9 bases. Overall study findings and caveats: When Type 1 diabetes patients were examined, their TCRB CDR3s proved moderately but significantly shorter in all four CD4+ subsets.

Sample: central memory CD4+ T cells from blood. This chain joins TRBV5-4 and TRBJ2-3; D is uncertain. The TCR originated in a man between 25 and 39 years old with type 1 diabetes. The CDR3 DNA reads as TGTGCCAGCAGCTTATCCCGCGAAGATACGCAGTATTTT. Protein: CASSLSREDTQYF.